This T cell receptor beta chain comes out of a study of control samples from healthy donors and cancer patients. The assay was immunoSEQ multiplex PCR, and TCRdb's table has in-frame clones only and misses some. The sample consists of hundreds of thousands of clones, 90% of them appearing once. Trimming took off 7 bases at V and 1 base at J, with 8 bases between the two ends. The CDR3 spans 12 residues. In germline, CDR1 is SNHLY, CDR2 FYNNEI. The sequence was obtained from a man in his forties with head and neck cancer. V usage is TRBV2 and J usage is TRBJ2-7, with D tentatively TRBD2 (6 bases). What was sequenced was PBMCs. In DNA form, the CDR3 reads TGTGCCAGCACGGGGGAGTCCTACGAGCAGTACTTC. Amino acids: CASTGESYEQYF.